These 23 T cell receptor beta chains were all obtained from the same sample, sequenced in a study of blood T cell repertoires in COVID-19 (TCRdb year 2020). Library construction relied on the immunoSEQ multiplex PCR assay. TCRdb obtained this table from immuneACCESS and retained in-frame rearrangements with V and J assigned. These tables miss some clones; where compared with another copy, unresolved V genes account for less than half of the shortfall, and the remainder is unexplained. The sample has about 150,000 clones on record, around 80% of them singletons. Jointly, the top ten make up about 0.58% of the sample. Material: peripheral blood. These receptors all stem from a man between 60 and 70 years old with acute or convalescent COVID-19.

On this clone: This may be a read error: a much more frequent sequence differs by one nucleotide. This sequence joins TRBV9 and TRBJ2-7, with 8 nucleotides matching TRBD2. CDR3 length: 15 residues. The V segment lost 4 bases and the J segment 5 bases; nucleotides outside the gene matches: 11. Per the germline V gene, CDR1 is SGDLS and CDR2 is YYNGEE. In DNA, the CDR3 is TGTGCCAGCAGCTCGGGAGGGACAAGGACCCACGAGCAGTACTTC. This translates into CASSSGGTRTHEQYF. Full variable domain (remainder filled in from reference TRBV9 and TRBJ2-7): DSGVTQTPKHLITATGQRVTLRCSPRSGDLSVYWYQQSLDQGLQFLIQYYNGEERAKGNILERFSAQQFPDLHSELNLSSLELGDSALYFCASSSGGTRTHEQYFGPGTRLTVT.

The rearrangement joins TRBV6-6 to TRBJ1-2; D gene uncertain. This CDR3 region has 16 residues. CDR1 is MNHNY, CDR2 SVGAGI, per germline (reference sequence). V was shortened by 7 bases and J by 3 bases, with 21 bases between the two germline ends. The CDR3 is CASTSGKGGRDYGYTF. CDR3 coding DNA: TGTGCCAGCACTTCGGGAAAGGGTGGGCGGGACTATGGCTACACCTTC.

The V gene is TRBV7-8, the J gene TRBJ1-5; D not certain. Trimming stripped 6 bases from V and 0 bases from J, with 6 bases between. Per the germline V gene, CDR1 is SGHVS and CDR2 is FQNEAQ. CDR3 length equals 13 residues. The chain's CDR3 is CASRQNSNQPQHF. The CDR3 nucleotides read TGTGCCAGCAGACAGAATAGCAATCAGCCCCAGCATTTT.

J is TRBJ1-1 and V is TRBV28; D ambiguous. The V end was cut by 2 bases, the J end by 8 bases, with 9 bases between. Germline assignment: CDR1 MDHEN and CDR2 SYDVKM. The CDR3 has 12 amino acids. CDR3 protein: CASSLRVSEAFF. Here the CDR3 DNA reads TGTGCCAGCAGTTTACGGGTCTCAGAAGCTTTCTTT.

This clone was observed a few times. V usage is TRBV15 and J usage is TRBJ2-1, with D maybe TRBD2 (5 bases). This CDR3 is built from 20 residues. Germline V gene sequence: CDR1 LNHNV, CDR2 YYDKDF (reference sequence). Trimming left V 0 bases short and J 6 bases short, with 27 bases between. The CDR3 is CATSRDLHPSPGGNRNEQFF. The DNA of the CDR3 is TGTGCCACCAGCAGAGATTTACACCCCAGCCCCGGAGGTAACCGCAATGAGCAGTTCTTC.

The V call is TRBV2, the J call TRBJ2-7, with 8 bases identical to TRBD1. V gave up 5 bases and J gave up 2 bases; unmatched junction bases: 2. Germline CDR1 SNHLY, CDR2 FYNNEI. The CDR3 is 13 amino acids. In DNA form, the CDR3 reads TGTGCCAGCAGTCTACAGGGGGCCTACGAGCAGTACTTC. Amino acids: CASSLQGAYEQYF.

The genes are TRBV4-2 and TRBJ1-6; 10 nucleotides match TRBD1. Germline CDR1 is LGHNA and CDR2 is YNFKEQ. The CDR3 loop spans 15 amino acids. Trimming took 3 bases from V and 7 from J; bases not matched to a gene: 3. CDR3 protein: CASSHGQGGNSPLHF. CDR3 bases: TGTGCCAGCAGCCATGGACAGGGGGGGAATTCACCCCTCCACTTT.

The CDR3 loop is CASSVLGGTEAFF. The CDR3 DNA is TGTGCCAGCAGTGTGTTAGGGGGCACTGAAGCTTTCTTT. The chain carries TRBV2 and TRBJ1-1; D possibly corresponds to TRBD1 (6 bases). Trimming took off 4 bases at V and 4 bases at J, with 10 bases between the two ends. The CDR3 is made up of 13 amino acids. CDR1 is SNHLY, CDR2 FYNNEI, per germline.

This clone was seen once. The chain carries TRBV5-1 and TRBJ2-2; the match to TRBD1 covers 8 bases. The CDR3 contains 15 residues. Per the germline V gene, CDR1 is SGHRS and CDR2 is YFSETQ. The junction had 7 bases not matched to a gene; V was cut back by 4 bases and J by 5 bases. The CDR3 bases are TGCGCCAGCAGCCAGGGGGCGCAAAGGACCGGGGAGCTGTTTTTT. Protein product: CASSQGAQRTGELFF.

V gene TRBV28 combines with J gene TRBJ1-1, with D hard to call. Trimming left V 7 bases short and J 1 base short, with 4 bases between. This CDR3 has 11 residues. Germline-derived CDR1 and CDR2 are MDHEN and SYDVKM. CDR3 DNA: TGTGCCAGCATCGGGAACACTGAAGCTTTCTTT. This codes for CASIGNTEAFF.

Of note for this clone: At one end the junction does not follow the germline gene, possibly because of a read error. The genes are TRBV9 and TRBJ2-1, with a weak D call TRBD1 (6 bases). The length of the CDR3 is 16 residues. The germline gives CDR1 SGDLS, CDR2 YYNGEE. Here the CDR3 DNA reads TGTGCCAGCAGCGTAGGCCCCTCACAGGGCGGGCCTATTCGGGTCTTC. Protein sequence: CASSVGPSQGGPIRVF.

The J gene is TRBJ1-1, the V gene TRBV7-6, with a tentative D call TRBD1 (5 bases). The CDR3 is 13 residues long. The germline V gene encodes CDR1 SGHVS and CDR2 FNYEAQ. Trimming removed 6 bases at V and 1 base at J, with 9 bases between. In DNA, the CDR3 is TGTGCCAGCAGTGTACAGGAGAACACTGAAGCTTTCTTT. Its translation is CASSVQENTEAFF.

The V and J genes are TRBV9 and TRBJ1-3; tentative D call: TRBD1 (5 bases). Trimming left V 3 bases short and J 2 bases short, with 9 bases between. Germline values: CDR1 SGDLS, CDR2 YYNGEE. The CDR3 length is 14 residues. The CDR3 DNA reads as TGTGCCAGCAGCGCCCAGGGAACTGGAAACACCATATATTTT. Translated, it gives CASSAQGTGNTIYF.

The chain recombines TRBV6-5 with TRBJ2-7; TRBD2 is a possible D gene (5 bases). CDR3 length equals 12 residues. The V end lost 2 bases, the J end lost 6 bases, and 8 bases lay between the germline ends. The germline V gene has CDR1 MNHEY and CDR2 SVGAGI. The CDR3: CASSYRGSEQYF. CDR3 bases: TGTGCCAGCAGTTACAGAGGGTCCGAGCAGTACTTC.

This clone is a singleton in its sample. Other DNA sequences in the same sample also yield this CDR3. This sequence joins TRBV27 and TRBJ1-2, with no clear D. Trimming cost V 7 bases and J 5 bases, with 11 bases left between them. The CDR3 is made up of 12 amino acids. CDR1 MNHEY and CDR2 SMNVEV come from the germline V gene (reference sequence). The CDR3 loop is CASKGEGYGYTF. CDR3 DNA sequence: TGTGCCAGCAAAGGAGAAGGATATGGCTACACCTTC.

The V gene is TRBV28, the J gene TRBJ1-5, with unresolved D. The germline CDR1 and CDR2 sequences are MDHEN and SYDVKM. This CDR3 spans 13 amino acids. V was clipped by 8 bases and J by 2 bases, with 10 bases between them. The CDR3 region has the DNA TGTGCCAGCCAATTAGTGGGCAATCAGCCCCAGCATTTT. Its translation is CASQLVGNQPQHF.

The V gene is TRBV11-3, the J gene TRBJ2-7, with 8 bases lining up with TRBD1. The CDR3 runs 16 residues. V was clipped by 4 bases and J by 5 bases; unmatched bases: 13. The germline gives CDR1 SGHNT, CDR2 YENEEA. The CDR3 reads CASSYPRQGLVDEQYF. The CDR3 coding sequence is TGTGCCAGCAGCTACCCCCGACAGGGGTTAGTGGACGAGCAGTACTTC.

This chain links TRBV18 with TRBJ1-1, with D possibly being TRBD1 (5 bases). The CDR3 is 12 residues long. Germline CDR1 reads KGHSH; CDR2 reads LQKENI. Trimming removed 4 bases from V and 5 bases from J, with 8 bases in between. The CDR3 DNA is TGTGCCAGCTCACTTCAGGGAACTGAAGCTTTCTTT. This translates into CASSLQGTEAFF.

This clone was detected a few times. V and J are TRBV11-1 and TRBJ1-4; D remains ambiguous. This CDR3 contains 14 residues. The V end was cut by 5 bases, the J end by 6 bases, with 13 bases between. The V gene's germline CDR1 is SGHAT and CDR2 FQDESV (reference sequence). CDR3: CASSRGRSYEKLFF. CDR3 nucleotide sequence: TGTGCCAGCAGCCGCGGGAGGTCCTATGAAAAACTGTTTTTT.

V gene TRBV19 combines with J gene TRBJ1-1, with 8 positions matching TRBD1. Germline V CDR1 and CDR2: LNHDA, SQIVND (reference sequence). The V gene end was trimmed by 2 bases and the J gene end by 0 bases; junction bases not matched to a gene: 5. The CDR3 is made up of 16 amino acids. The CDR3 is CASSISTGVVNTEAFF. DNA for the CDR3: TGTGCCAGTAGTATATCGACAGGGGTGGTGAACACTGAAGCTTTCTTT.

Only a few counts were recorded for this clone. The chain links TRBV5-1 to TRBJ1-5; possible D gene TRBD1, 6 bases. The CDR3 is 15 residues long. Germline lookup yields CDR1 SGHRS and CDR2 YFSETQ. Trimming pared 0 bases from V and 6 bases from J, leaving 13 bases between. CDR3 residues: CASSLGSGGFQPQHF. CDR3 DNA: TGCGCCAGCAGCTTGGGTTCGGGGGGCTTTCAGCCCCAGCATTTT.

The chain employs TRBV5-1 and TRBJ2-7; a weak D match, TRBD1 (6 bases). The germline V gene has CDR1 SGHRS and CDR2 YFSETQ. With 1 base removed from V and 3 bases from J, the gap between germline ends came to 14 bases. This CDR3 region has 15 residues. For the CDR3, the DNA is TGCGCCAGCAGCTTGAATGGTGGGGGCAACTACGAGCAGTACTTC. This translates into CASSLNGGGNYEQYF.

The genes are TRBV7-2 and TRBJ2-3, with D perhaps matching TRBD2 (5 bases). Per germline, CDR1 SGHTA and CDR2 FQGNSA. Trimming took off 1 base at V and 5 bases at J, with 10 bases between the two ends. The CDR3 consists of 14 residues. The CDR3 protein is CASSLGQAGDTQYF. DNA of the CDR3: TGTGCCAGCAGCTTAGGGCAGGCGGGAGATACGCAGTATTTT.